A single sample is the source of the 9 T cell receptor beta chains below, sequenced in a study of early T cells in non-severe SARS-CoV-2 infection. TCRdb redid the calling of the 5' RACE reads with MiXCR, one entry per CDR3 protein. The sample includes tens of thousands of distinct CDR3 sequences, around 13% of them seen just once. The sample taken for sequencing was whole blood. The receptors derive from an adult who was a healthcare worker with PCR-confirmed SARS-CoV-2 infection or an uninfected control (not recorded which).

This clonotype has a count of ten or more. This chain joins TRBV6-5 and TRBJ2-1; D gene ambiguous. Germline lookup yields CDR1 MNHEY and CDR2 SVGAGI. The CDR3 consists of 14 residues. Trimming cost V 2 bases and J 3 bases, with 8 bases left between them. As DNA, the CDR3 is TGTGCCAGCAGTTACGGTAACCACTACAATGAGCAGTTCTTC. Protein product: CASSYGNHYNEQFF.

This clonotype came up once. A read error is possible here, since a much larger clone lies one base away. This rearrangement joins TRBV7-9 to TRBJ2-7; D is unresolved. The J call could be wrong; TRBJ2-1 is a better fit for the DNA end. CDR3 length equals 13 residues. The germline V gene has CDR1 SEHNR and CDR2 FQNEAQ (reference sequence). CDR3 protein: CASSPPGSYEQFF. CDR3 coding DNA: TGTGCCAGCAGCCCTCCCGGCTCCTACGAGCAGTTCTTC.

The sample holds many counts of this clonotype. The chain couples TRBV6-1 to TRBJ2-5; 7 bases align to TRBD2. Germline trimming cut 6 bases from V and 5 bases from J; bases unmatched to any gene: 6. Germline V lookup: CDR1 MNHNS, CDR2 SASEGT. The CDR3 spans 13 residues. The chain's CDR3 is CASSSGGWETQYF. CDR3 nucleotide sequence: TGTGCCAGCAGCTCGGGGGGTTGGGAGACCCAGTACTTC.

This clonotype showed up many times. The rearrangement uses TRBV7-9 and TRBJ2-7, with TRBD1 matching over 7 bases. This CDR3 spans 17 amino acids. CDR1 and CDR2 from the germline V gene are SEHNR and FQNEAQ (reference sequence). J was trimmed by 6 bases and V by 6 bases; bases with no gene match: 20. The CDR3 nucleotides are TGTGCCAGCAGTAGGGCCCCTCAAAACAGGGGACGGCGCGAGCAGTACTTC. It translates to CASSRAPQNRGRREQYF.

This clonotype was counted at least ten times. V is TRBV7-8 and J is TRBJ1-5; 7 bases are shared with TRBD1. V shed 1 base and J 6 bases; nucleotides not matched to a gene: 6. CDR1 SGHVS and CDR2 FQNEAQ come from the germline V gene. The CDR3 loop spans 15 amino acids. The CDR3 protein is CASSLGAGGGQPQHF. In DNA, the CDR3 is TGTGCCAGCAGCTTAGGGGCAGGGGGTGGTCAGCCCCAGCATTTT. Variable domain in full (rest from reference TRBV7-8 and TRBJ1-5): GAGVSQSPRYKVAKRGQDVALRCDPISGHVSLFWYQQALGQGPEFLTYFQNEAQLDKSGLPSDRFFAERPEGSVSTLKIQRTQQEDSAVYLCASSLGAGGGQPQHFGDGTRLSIL.

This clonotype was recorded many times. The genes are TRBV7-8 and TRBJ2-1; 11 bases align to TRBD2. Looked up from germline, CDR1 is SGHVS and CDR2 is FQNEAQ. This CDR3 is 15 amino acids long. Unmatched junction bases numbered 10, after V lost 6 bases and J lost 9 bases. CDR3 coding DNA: TGTGCCAGCAGTCCAACTAGCGGGGGAGGGGGTGAGCAGTTCTTC. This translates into CASSPTSGGGGEQFF.

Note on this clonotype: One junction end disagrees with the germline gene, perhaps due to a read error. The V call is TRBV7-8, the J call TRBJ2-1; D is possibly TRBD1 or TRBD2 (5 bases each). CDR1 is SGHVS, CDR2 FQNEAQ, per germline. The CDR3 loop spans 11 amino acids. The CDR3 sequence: CASSPGTTAIF. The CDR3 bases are TGTGCCAGCAGCCCAGGGACCACGGCAATCTTC.

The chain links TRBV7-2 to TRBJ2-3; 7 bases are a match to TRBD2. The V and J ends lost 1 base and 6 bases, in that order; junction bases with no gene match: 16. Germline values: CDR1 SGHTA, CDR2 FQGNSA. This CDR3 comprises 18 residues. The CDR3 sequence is CASSLVEMGGGARDTQYF. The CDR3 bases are TGTGCCAGCAGCTTAGTTGAGATGGGCGGGGGTGCTAGGGATACGCAGTATTTT.

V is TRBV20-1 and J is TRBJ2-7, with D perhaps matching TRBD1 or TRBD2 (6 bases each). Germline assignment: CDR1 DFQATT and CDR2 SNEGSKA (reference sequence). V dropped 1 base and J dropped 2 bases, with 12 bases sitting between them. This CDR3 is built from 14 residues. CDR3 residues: CSARGVRGPYEQYF. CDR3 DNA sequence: TGCAGTGCTAGAGGCGTCCGGGGGCCCTACGAGCAGTACTTC.